This T cell receptor (beta chain) came from a study of T cell repertoires in cytomegalovirus infection. Whole-study context: The public TCR beta signatures pointed to both CMV infection and matching HLA type.

V was clipped by 0 bases and J by 8 bases, with 11 bases between them. CDR3 length: 15 residues. Germline CDR1 is MDHEN and CDR2 is SYDVKM. With regard to this clonotype: Its antigen is currently unknown.

TCRdb itself ran the reads through MiXCR, one entry per CDR3 protein. The repertoire holds 200,000 to 250,000 distinct CDR3 sequences, with roughly 20% as singletons. Findings of the study overall: Dominant in the ex vivo response were TCR beta clonotypes restricted by HLA-C and specific for CMV.

This receptor was taken from a human donor in good health (CMV status not recorded). Some clones in this sample may be carry-over from other donors' samples. Sequenced: CD8+ T cells from PBMCs. The chain is built from TRBV28 and TRBJ1-6, with D uncertain. Written as DNA, the CDR3 is TGTGCCAGCAGTTTATGGCTCCGAGCCGATTCACCCCTCCACTTT. It translates to CASSLWLRADSPLHF. Filled out from reference TRBV28 and TRBJ1-6, the complete variable domain reads DVKVTQSSRYLVKRTGEKVFLECVQDMDHENMFWYRQDPGLGLRLIYFSYDVKMKEKGDIPEGYSVSREKKERFSLILESASTNQTSMYLCASSLWLRADSPLHFGNGTRLTVT.